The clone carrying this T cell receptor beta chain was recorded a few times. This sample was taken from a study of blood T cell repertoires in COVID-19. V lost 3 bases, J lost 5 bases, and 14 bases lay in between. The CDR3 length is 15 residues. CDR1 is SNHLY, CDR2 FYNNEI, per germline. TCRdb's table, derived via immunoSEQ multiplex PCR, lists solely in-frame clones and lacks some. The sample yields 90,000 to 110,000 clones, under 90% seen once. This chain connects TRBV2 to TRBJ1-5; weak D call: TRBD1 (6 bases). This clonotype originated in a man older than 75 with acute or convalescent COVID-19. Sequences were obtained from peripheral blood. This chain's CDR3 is CASSEGGGVYQPQHF. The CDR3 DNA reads TGTGCCAGCAGTGAGGGAGGGGGGGTATATCAGCCCCAGCATTTT.